A single sample gave rise to the 7 T cell receptor beta chains below, sequenced in a study of tumor-infiltrating lymphocytes in primary liver carcinoma. For blood RNA, unsorted whole blood served as the source, and germline DNA was extracted too. The investigators made TCR beta cDNA from around 540 ng total RNA, using a constant-region primer. Modified slightly, ARM-PCR produced TCR beta libraries over three nested multiplex PCR rounds. The first two PCR rounds used TRBV1-TRBV30 forward primers with a C-beta reverse primer, nine to ten cycles each. In TCRdb, the multiplex PCR reads were re-called with MiXCR into one record per CDR3 protein. Of about 200,000 distinct CDR3 sequences listed, less than 75% are singletons. Sequenced material: peripheral blood. These TCRs come from a woman aged 55-70 years with primary liver carcinoma and hepatitis B virus infection.

Worth noting for this clonotype: This may arise from a read error, as a much more abundant clone is one base away. The chain links TRBV12-3 or TRBV12-4 to TRBJ2-5, with a weak D call TRBD1 (6 bases). The CDR3 sequence is 13 residues long. CDR3 in DNA: TGTGTCAGCAGTCAGGGGTTACAGGAGACCCAGTACTTC. Translation: CVSSQGLQETQYF.

This clonotype was observed once. At one of its ends the junction is not consistent with the germline gene, which may arise from a read error. The chain recombines TRBV11-3 with TRBJ2-3; D remains unclear. The germline V gene encodes CDR1 SGHNT and CDR2 YENEEA. The CDR3 covers 13 residues. CDR3 in DNA: TGTGCCAGCGGCTTCAGGCTCACAGATACGCAGTATTTT. Translated: CASGFRLTDTQYF.

This clonotype appeared a few times. The chain uses TRBV12-3 or TRBV12-4 and TRBJ2-3, with D unresolved. The CDR3 consists of 14 residues. V lost 2 bases to trimming and J lost 0 bases, with 6 bases between them. CDR3 coding DNA: TGTGCCAGCAGTTTATTACGGAGCACAGATACGCAGTATTTT. Encoded protein: CASSLLRSTDTQYF.

Worth noting for this clonotype: This sequence may be a read error, since a much larger clone differs from it by one base. CDR3: CASSQDVSTEAFF. The CDR3 nucleotides are TGTGCCAGCAGCCAAGACGTGAGCACTGAAGCTTTCTTT. The gene calls are TRBV14 and TRBJ1-1; D is ambiguous. Per the germline V gene, CDR1 is SGHDN and CDR2 is FVKESK. Trimming took 0 bases from V and 4 from J, leaving 6 bases between them. This CDR3 contains 13 residues. Full variable domain (rest looked up from reference TRBV14 and TRBJ1-1): EAGVTQFPSHSVIEKGQTVTLRCDPISGHDNLYWYRRVMGKEIKFLLHFVKESKQDESGMPNNRFLAERTGGTYSTLKVQPAELEDSGVYFCASSQDVSTEAFFGQGTRLTVV.

This clonotype was observed at least ten times. V gene TRBV6-5 combines with J gene TRBJ2-3, with D perhaps matching TRBD1 (5 bases). The CDR3 totals 14 residues. Germline loops: CDR1 MNHEY, CDR2 SVGAGI. With 2 bases removed from V and 6 bases from J, the gap between germline ends came to 12 bases. CDR3 in amino acids: CASSYVPGADTQYF. The DNA for the CDR3 is TGTGCCAGCAGTTACGTACCTGGGGCTGATACGCAGTATTTT.

To note about this clonotype: Because the CDR3 is missing its conserved closing phenylalanine or tryptophan, this is likely a read error. The chain links TRBV11-2 to TRBJ2-5; 8 positions match TRBD2. V shed 7 bases, J shed 2 bases, and the junction held 9 bases outside the gene matches. The CDR3 contains 15 residues. Germline V gene data show CDR1 as SGHAT and CDR2 as FQNNGV. CDR3: CASTGTRGTQETQYL. The CDR3 DNA is TGTGCCAGCACCGGGACTAGAGGGACTCAAGAGACCCAGTACCTC.

This clonotype appeared a single time. Because it lacks the conserved phenylalanine or tryptophan at the end, this CDR3 is likely a read error. The V gene is TRBV11-2, the J gene TRBJ1-4; possibly TRBD1 for D (6 bases). This CDR3 has 15 residues. Germline CDR1 reads SGHAT; CDR2 reads FQNNGV. CDR3 DNA: TGTACCAGCAGCTTAGACACAGGGCGGGGTGAAAAACTGTTTCTT. Protein: CTSSLDTGRGEKLFL.